This T cell receptor (beta chain) was identified during a study of beta chain features in type 1 diabetes listed by TCRdb under 2018. Turning to the overall study: Patients and healthy donors did not differ in mean age, gender distribution, total cell number or subset yield. Across all samples, 107,917,701 sorted cells were examined, and cell number per subset correlated strongly with RNA yield. Regulatory and stem cell-like memory subsets were isolated from only 8 patients and about eight healthy donors, whereas naive and central memory subsets came from all 28 donors. In the study, recently diagnosed type 1 diabetes patients and matched healthy donors were compared on the TCRB repertoires of their sorted circulating CD4+ T cell subsets.

V trim: 0 bases; J trim: 1 base; unmatched bases: 6. From the germline V gene, CDR1 is LGHNA and CDR2 is YSLEER. The cysteine opens and the phenylalanine closes a CDR3 of 17 amino acids. Of all the DNA, just the CDR3 is kept, 51 bases in frame from base 1. Study-level results and caveats: Because cDNA was sequenced instead of genomic DNA, activated cells with high expression could be over-represented, although the groups did not differ in activation or CD3 levels. Patients with type 1 diabetes made fewer insertions and deleted more nucleotides at VDJ recombination sites, implying thymic rearrangement abnormalities. HLA sub-analyses involved small numbers of individuals, so any influence of HLA type on TCRB rearrangement remained unresolved. Shorter templates might be favored by PCR, yet because patient and control samples were amplified and corrected together, any such skew would affect both groups equally. In all four CD4+ subsets, TCRB CDR3 length was moderately but significantly shorter in type 1 diabetes patients. Naive, central memory and regulatory TCRB repertoires appeared to be more alike among patients than among healthy donors.

From each donor, a single peripheral blood sample of approximately 0.11 L on average was drawn into heparinised tubes. A BD FACSAria II and a panel including CD45RO, CCR7, CD25, CD127, CD95 and CD27 were used to sort naive, central memory, regulatory and stem cell-like memory CD4+ T cells. Purity was above 98% for every sorted population. PBMCs were isolated right away by Lymphoprep density gradient centrifugation and were stained directly, without culture. Samples were stained and sorted in pairs, with one healthy donor and one patient per experiment, so that batch effects were minimized. A word on this clone: No cognate antigen has been identified for it. No per-base quality is available; no much larger clone lies one base away.

The High Capacity cDNA Reverse Transcription Kit was used to reverse transcribe all of the isolated RNA, meaning that expressed TCRB transcripts were what got sequenced. Deep immunoSEQ sequencing was performed on naive, central memory and regulatory T cell samples, with an average of roughly 4 million total reads per sample. Sorted cells were lysed in RLT buffer and RNA was extracted with DNase-treated RNeasy Micro or Mini kits, depending on cell number. Each cell subset was processed on its own to prevent cross-contamination, while patient and healthy donor samples were processed together. TCRB sequences were amplified from cDNA with the immunoSEQ multiplex PCR, producing 87-bp fragments spanning the CDR3 region. Sequencing of the amplicons was done on the Illumina HiSeq platform. The original methods were these. Synthetic template baselines were used to correct PCR bias computationally, reads within Hamming distance 2 were collapsed, and singletons that could not be merged were discarded. Reads were aligned against IMGT to assign V, D and J genes, CDR3 length and insertions or deletions at six rearrangement sites. Within each subset, clonotype counts were normalized to the number of sorted cells before true diversity and Gini coefficients were calculated with the tcR R package. Repertoire sharing was quantified using the overlap coefficient calculated on TCRB nucleotide sequences. Out-of-frame TCRB sequences from naive cells were analyzed as a proxy for the pre-selection repertoire. Sourced from immuneACCESS, this table was stored by TCRdb with only in-frame sequences that have V and J called. A share of the clones is absent; for the studies checked, an unresolved V gene accounts for under half, and the remainder has no known explanation. That table furnishes V, J and clone size, whereas the DNA furnished D and trimming. This sample holds some 290,000 clones; 13% to 15% were observed only once. The ten largest clones represent 0.017% of the sample.

Recombination linked TRBV4-3 to TRBJ2-7, with TRBD2 identical over 10 junction bases. The receptor's source is a man aged 25-45 years with type 1 diabetes. Material: naive CD4+ T cells from blood. What the cell subset or site label conveys for this sample: true naive CD4+ T cells. The nucleotide sequence reads as follows: TGCGCCAGCAGCCAAGATCACCAGCGGGAGGGATCCTACGAGCAGTACTTC. This yields the protein CASSQDHQREGSYEQYF.